The rows below give T cell receptor beta chains drawn from one sample of a study of blood T cells in healthy people across ages. MiXCR, applied by TCRdb to the 5' RACE reads, yields one record per CDR3 protein. The data hold approximately 690,000 distinct CDR3 sequences, with 58% observed a single time. The sample consisted of blood. Receptors originate from a man in his 60s in good health. CDR3s include the opening cysteine and the closing phenylalanine or tryptophan.

J | V | CDR3
TRBJ2-5 | TRBV5-4 | CASSLGWQPKETQYF
TRBJ2-5 | TRBV5-1 | CASSLVGTAQETQYF
TRBJ1-6 | TRBV20-1 | CSAPRGPNSPLHF
TRBJ1-4 | TRBV5-6 | CASSLSGSNEKLFF
TRBJ2-5 | TRBV27 | CASSPPGHLKTQYF
TRBJ2-5 | TRBV10-3 | CAISEGGETQYF
TRBJ1-2 | TRBV7-9 | CASSLQGAEGYTF
TRBJ2-5 | TRBV20-1 | CSAQDGGETQYF
TRBJ2-3 | TRBV2 | CASSSGLAGDTQYF
TRBJ2-3 | TRBV5-1 | CASGDRGASTDTQYF
TRBJ1-2 | TRBV4-1 | CASSRGGQGSGLNYGYTF
TRBJ2-5 | TRBV7-9 | CASSLRASQETQYF
TRBJ2-5 | TRBV6-5 | CASSYFRGAETQYF
TRBJ1-1 | TRBV24-1 | CATSDLWAAEAFF
TRBJ1-1 | TRBV10-2 | CACGGGARTEAFF
TRBJ2-5 | TRBV6-5 | CASRQGWGETQYF
TRBJ2-3 | TRBV5-1 | CASRGVASDTQYF
TRBJ1-2 | TRBV6-5 | CASRNTGTSGGYTF
TRBJ2-4 | TRBV6-1 | CASRSQKDPEAKNIQYF
TRBJ2-1 | TRBV29-1 | CSVIQGRTSGGAGYNEQFF
TRBJ1-5 | TRBV10-3 | CAISGGNQPQHF
TRBJ2-3 | TRBV25-1 | CASSELAHTETQYF
TRBJ2-7 | TRBV6-6 | CASSYSWGSGGNEQYF
TRBJ2-7 | TRBV18 | CASSSTGSVYEQYF
TRBJ2-7 | TRBV5-1 | CASSSASGDDLTYEQYF
TRBJ1-2 | TRBV6-1 | CASSEDSRPYGYTF
TRBJ2-5 | TRBV4-3 | CASSQDRGGLQETQYF
TRBJ2-1 | TRBV20-1 | CSASAGGHNEQFF
TRBJ2-5 | TRBV7-8 | CASSQAGTQETQYF
TRBJ1-5 | TRBV12-3/TRBV12-4 | CASSTQGSSNQPQHF
TRBJ2-5 | TRBV20-1 | CSARPPQAGGLLEETQYF
TRBJ2-1 | TRBV2 | CASRVDQRVQFF
NA | TRBV29-1 | CSVEVTGYEQYF
TRBJ2-7 | TRBV21-1 | CASSQTSGGPYEQYF
TRBJ2-1 | TRBV7-9 | CASSFNDYNEQFF
NA | TRBV4-1 | CASSQDAIRQETQYF
TRBJ1-1 | TRBV3-1 | CASSHDQGQTGPEAFF
TRBJ2-7 | TRBV20-1 | CSATQRGYSSYEQYF
TRBJ1-5 | TRBV12-3/TRBV12-4 | CASSWRNQPQHF
TRBJ2-3 | TRBV7-2 | CASSPQTSATDTQYF
TRBJ1-4 | TRBV5-1 | CASSFGQGAGREKLFF
TRBJ2-1 | TRBV7-9 | CASSWRTGESEQFF
TRBJ2-5 | TRBV20-1 | CSAPRLAGGLQETQYF
TRBJ2-7 | TRBV12-3/TRBV12-4 | CASSGTGSTYEQYF
TRBJ2-4 | TRBV20-1 | CSAPSRITVGGPIGKNIQYF
TRBJ2-2 | TRBV5-1 | CASSLAPSGATGELFF